Listed below are T cell receptor beta chains from one sample, sequenced in a study of blood T cell repertoires in COVID-19. Method: immunoSEQ multiplex PCR; TCRdb's copy keeps in-frame clones and lacks some. Of approximately 15,000 clones listed, roughly 72% were seen once; the top ten hold around 8.9%. What was sequenced was peripheral blood. The receptors come from a man between 70 and 80 years old with acute or convalescent COVID-19. Each CDR3 is given with its conserved first and last residue. A D gene is named only where the DNA matches it firmly. Part of the rows lack a size; the others show once, few, many or a class for expanded clones.

clone_size,d_call,j_call,v_call,cdr3_aa,cdr3_nt
medium-sized,-,TRBJ1-5,TRBV2,CASRDSRNQPQHF,TGTGCCAGCAGGGACAGTCGCAATCAGCCCCAGCATTTT
few,-,TRBJ2-1,TRBV19,CASLPGPRGGERYNEQFF,TGTGCCAGTCTCCCGGGACCCAGGGGAGGGGAGCGCTACAATGAGCAGTTCTTC
few,-,TRBJ1-1,TRBV2,CASRVRQAPESEAFF,TGTGCCAGCAGAGTCCGACAGGCTCCTGAGAGTGAAGCTTTCTTT
-,-,TRBJ2-3,TRBV9,CASSLEGERWDTQYF,TGTGCCAGCAGCCTCGAGGGGGAGAGGTGGGATACGCAGTATTTT
-,TRBD1,TRBJ2-7,TRBV5-4,CASSFRDRGYEQYF,TGTGCCAGCAGCTTCCGGGACAGGGGTTACGAGCAGTACTTC
-,-,TRBJ2-7,TRBV4-1,CASSQERTETYEQYF,TGCGCCAGCAGCCAAGAGCGGACTGAAACCTACGAGCAGTACTTC
-,-,TRBJ2-5,TRBV30,CASSPKAGIETQYF,TGTGCCTCCTCCCCTAAGGCGGGTATAGAGACCCAGTACTTC
few,-,TRBJ1-1,TRBV30,CAWGESSLAFF,TGTGCCTGGGGTGAGAGCTCGCTGGCTTTCTTT
-,TRBD1,TRBJ1-2,TRBV6-1,CASSETGPGGYTF,TGTGCCAGCAGTGAGACAGGGCCGGGTGGCTACACCTTC
once,TRBD1,TRBJ2-7,TRBV15,CATSIRQGTYYEQYF,TGTGCCACCAGCATTCGACAGGGGACCTACTACGAGCAGTACTTC
-,-,TRBJ1-3,TRBV6-2/TRBV6-3,CASSYDFRGSGNTIYF,TGTGCCAGCAGTTACGATTTCCGGGGCTCTGGAAACACCATATATTTT
-,-,TRBJ1-6,TRBV19,CASSSGGGGSPLHF,TGTGCCAGTAGTAGCGGGGGGGGCGGTTCACCCCTCCACTTT
-,-,TRBJ1-1,TRBV28,CASSSAGARTEAFF,TGTGCCAGCAGTTCTGCGGGGGCGAGGACTGAAGCTTTCTTT
-,-,TRBJ1-2,TRBV29-1,CSVETDGDGYTF,TGCAGCGTTGAAACAGATGGCGATGGCTACACCTTC
-,TRBD2,TRBJ2-5,TRBV24-1,CATKTSGSGEETQYF,TGTGCCACCAAGACTAGCGGGAGTGGGGAAGAGACCCAGTACTTC
once,-,TRBJ1-3,TRBV9,CASSVERGFSGNTIYF,TGTGCCAGCAGCGTAGAACGGGGATTCTCTGGAAACACCATATATTTT
-,-,TRBJ2-2,TRBV14,CASSQDLFTGELFF,TGTGCCAGCAGCCAAGACTTATTCACCGGGGAGCTGTTTTTT
-,-,TRBJ1-6,TRBV28,CASSLGGDNSPLHF,TGTGCCAGCAGTTTGGGGGGGGATAATTCACCCCTCCACTTT
-,TRBD2,TRBJ2-5,TRBV25-1,CASSEYENLAGGPGTQYF,TGTGCCAGCAGTGAATATGAAAACCTAGCGGGAGGGCCTGGGACCCAGTACTTC
-,-,TRBJ1-6,TRBV2,CASSLRVVNSPLHF,TGTGCCAGCAGTCTCCGGGTCGTTAATTCACCCCTCCACTTT
-,-,TRBJ1-1,TRBV7-2,CASYVQGRVAPMNTEAFF,TGTGCCAGCTATGTCCAGGGTAGGGTTGCTCCCATGAACACTGAAGCTTTCTTT
-,-,TRBJ1-1,TRBV6-5,CASGQPATEAFF,TGTGCCAGCGGGCAGCCCGCCACTGAAGCTTTCTTT
-,-,TRBJ1-6,TRBV7-9,CASSFVGQTNSPLHF,TGTGCCAGCAGCTTCGTAGGACAGACTAATTCACCCCTCCACTTT
-,-,TRBJ2-7,TRBV7-2,CASSLGSTGRGEQYF,TGTGCCAGCAGCTTAGGATCAACAGGGAGGGGCGAGCAGTACTTC
-,TRBD1,TRBJ2-1,TRBV6-5,CASTRDRLDEQFF,TGTGCCAGCACCAGGGACAGGTTGGATGAGCAGTTCTTC
once,-,TRBJ1-3,TRBV6-1,CASSENPGAGGNTIYF,TGTGCCAGCAGTGAAAACCCAGGGGCGGGTGGAAACACCATATATTTT
once,TRBD2,TRBJ2-7,TRBV6-2/TRBV6-3,CASSTSGATYEQYF,TGTGCCAGCAGTACTAGCGGGGCTACCTACGAGCAGTACTTC
-,-,TRBJ1-2,TRBV30,CACSRADYGYTF,TGTGCCTGCTCGAGGGCTGACTATGGCTACACCTTC
-,-,TRBJ1-2,TRBV25-1,CASSDEKNYGYTF,TGTGCCAGCAGTGATGAGAAGAACTATGGCTACACCTTC
-,TRBD1,TRBJ1-2,TRBV5-4,CASSLDRVSYGYTF,TGTGCCAGCAGCCTTGACAGGGTCAGCTATGGCTACACCTTC
few,-,TRBJ2-2,TRBV6-2/TRBV6-3,CASSYSAGELFF,TGTGCCAGCAGTTACAGCGCCGGGGAGCTGTTTTTT
-,TRBD1,TRBJ1-3,TRBV30,CAWKTGGILSSGNTIYF,TGTGCCTGGAAGACAGGGGGCATCTTAAGCTCTGGAAACACCATATATTTT
few,TRBD1,TRBJ1-4,TRBV5-6,CASSPRQGITNEKLFF,TGTGCCAGCAGCCCTAGACAGGGGATAACTAATGAAAAACTGTTTTTT
few,-,TRBJ1-1,TRBV5-8,CASSFTRDTEAFF,TGTGCCAGCAGCTTTACCAGGGATACTGAAGCTTTCTTT
-,-,TRBJ2-3,TRBV20-1,CSASGAGDTQYF,TGCAGTGCTAGTGGCGCAGGGGATACGCAGTATTTT
-,-,TRBJ1-5,TRBV4-3,CASSQGMFGAEPQHF,TGCGCCAGCAGCCAAGGGATGTTCGGCGCGGAGCCCCAGCATTTT
-,TRBD2,TRBJ2-5,TRBV6-5,CASSTSETETQYF,TGTGCCAGCAGTACTAGCGAGACCGAGACCCAGTACTTC
-,-,TRBJ1-1,TRBV7-3,CASSLGTLTEAFF,TGTGCCAGCAGCCTAGGAACCCTCACTGAAGCTTTCTTT
-,-,TRBJ1-2,TRBV6-2/TRBV6-3,CASSYSSFYGYTF,TGTGCCAGCAGTTACTCGTCATTCTATGGCTACACCTTC
-,-,TRBJ1-2,TRBV7-2,CASSPRRGGYTF,TGTGCCAGCAGCCCTAGGAGGGGTGGCTACACCTTC
-,TRBD2,TRBJ2-1,TRBV24-1,CATSDLHLAGSRNEQFF,TGTGCCACCAGTGATTTGCATCTAGCGGGAAGTAGGAATGAGCAGTTCTTC
-,-,TRBJ1-1,TRBV9,CASSVGPGVNTEAFF,TGTGCCAGCAGCGTAGGCCCGGGGGTGAACACTGAAGCTTTCTTT
medium-sized,-,TRBJ1-2,TRBV12-3/TRBV12-4,CASIRGSVGGYTF,TGTGCCAGCATAAGGGGTTCGGTAGGTGGCTACACCTTC